The entry that follows covers one T cell receptor (beta chain) sequence. Its antigen is unidentified. The V and J ends lost 3 bases and 4 bases respectively, with 7 bases between them. The CDR3 length is 12 residues. Germline CDR1 reads SGDLS; CDR2 reads YYNGEE. Prior autoimmune disease or systemic immunosuppression barred patients. This specimen comes from a study of OX40 agonist ivuxolimab in advanced cancers. The wider study: Averaging about 60 years in age, with a range of about 20 to 90, the cohort was approximately 83% male. Notes on the study in general: Blood T cells, both CD4+ and CD8+, expanded clonally by week 6 at 0.1 to 3.0 mg/kg.

Profiling relied on immunoSEQ multiplex PCR, and the TCRdb table lists in-frame clones only, not all of them. The top ten clones hold 0.25% to 0.3% of a sample with about 110,000 clones, approximately 89% of them seen once. This rearrangement joins TRBV9 to TRBJ1-1; D may be TRBD1 (5 bases). The sequences come from CD4+ or CD8+ T cells sorted from blood, collected in a trial of the OX40 agonist ivuxolimab. The sequence was collected from an adult with an advanced solid tumor such as melanoma, head and neck, liver or kidney cancer. CDR3 bases: TGTGCCAGCAGCGCGGGGGGCACTGAAGCTTTCTTT. Its translation is CASSAGGTEAFF.